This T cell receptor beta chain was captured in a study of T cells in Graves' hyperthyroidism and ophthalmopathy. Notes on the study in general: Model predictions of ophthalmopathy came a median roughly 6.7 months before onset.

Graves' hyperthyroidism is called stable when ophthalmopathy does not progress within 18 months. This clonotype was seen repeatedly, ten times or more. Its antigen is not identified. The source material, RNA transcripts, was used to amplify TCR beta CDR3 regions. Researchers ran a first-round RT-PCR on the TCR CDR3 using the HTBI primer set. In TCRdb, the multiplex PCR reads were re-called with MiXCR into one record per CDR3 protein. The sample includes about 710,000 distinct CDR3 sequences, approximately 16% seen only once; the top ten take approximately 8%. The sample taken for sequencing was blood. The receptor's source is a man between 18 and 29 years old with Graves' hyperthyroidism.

CDR3 sequence (DNA): TGTGCCAGCAGCAGGCTTATCCATAACTCTGGAAACACCATATATTTT. The encoded protein is CASSRLIHNSGNTIYF. V gene TRBV6-1 combines with J gene TRBJ1-3, with no clear D. Germline CDR1 is MNHNS and CDR2 is SASEGT. The CDR3 is made up of 16 amino acids. V was trimmed by 6 bases and J by 0 bases, leaving 15 bases between them.